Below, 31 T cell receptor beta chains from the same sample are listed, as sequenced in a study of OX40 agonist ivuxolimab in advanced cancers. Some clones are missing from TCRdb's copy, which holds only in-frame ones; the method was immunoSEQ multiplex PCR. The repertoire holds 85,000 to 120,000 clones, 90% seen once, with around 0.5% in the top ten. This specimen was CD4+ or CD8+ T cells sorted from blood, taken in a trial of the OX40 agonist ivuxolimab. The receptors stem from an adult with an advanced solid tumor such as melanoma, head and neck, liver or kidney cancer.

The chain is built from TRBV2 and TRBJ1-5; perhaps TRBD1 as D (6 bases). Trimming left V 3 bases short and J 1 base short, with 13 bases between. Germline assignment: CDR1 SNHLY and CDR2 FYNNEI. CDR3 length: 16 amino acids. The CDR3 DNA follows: TGTGCCAGCAGTGATCGTACAGGGTTAAGCAATCAGCCCCAGCATTTT. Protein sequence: CASSDRTGLSNQPQHF.

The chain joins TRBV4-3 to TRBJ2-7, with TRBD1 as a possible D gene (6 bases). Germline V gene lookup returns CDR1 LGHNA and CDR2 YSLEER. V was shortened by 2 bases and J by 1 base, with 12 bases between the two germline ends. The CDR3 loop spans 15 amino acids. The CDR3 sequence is CASSQRSQGSYEQYF. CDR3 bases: TGCGCCAGCAGCCAACGTTCGCAGGGGTCCTACGAGCAGTACTTC.

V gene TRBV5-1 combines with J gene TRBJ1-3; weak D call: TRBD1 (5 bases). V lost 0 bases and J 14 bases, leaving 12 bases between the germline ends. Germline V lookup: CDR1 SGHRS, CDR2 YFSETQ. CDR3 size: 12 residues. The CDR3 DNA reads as TGCGCCAGCAGCTTGGAAGGGGCTCAACTATATTTT. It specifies CASSLEGAQLYF.

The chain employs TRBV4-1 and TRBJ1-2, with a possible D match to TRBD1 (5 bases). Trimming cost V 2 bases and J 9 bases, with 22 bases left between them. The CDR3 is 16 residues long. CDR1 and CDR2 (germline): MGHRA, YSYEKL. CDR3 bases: TGCGCCAGCAGCCAAAGTACTGTTTGGGACGCGGTGAGCTACACCTTC. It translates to CASSQSTVWDAVSYTF.

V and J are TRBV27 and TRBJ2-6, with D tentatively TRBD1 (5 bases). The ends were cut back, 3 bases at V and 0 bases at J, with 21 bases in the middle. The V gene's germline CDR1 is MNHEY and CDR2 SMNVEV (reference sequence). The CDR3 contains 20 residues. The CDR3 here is CASSFGRAVLRSSGANVLTF. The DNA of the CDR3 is TGTGCCAGCAGTTTTGGCAGGGCCGTCCTTCGAAGCTCTGGGGCCAACGTCCTGACTTTC.

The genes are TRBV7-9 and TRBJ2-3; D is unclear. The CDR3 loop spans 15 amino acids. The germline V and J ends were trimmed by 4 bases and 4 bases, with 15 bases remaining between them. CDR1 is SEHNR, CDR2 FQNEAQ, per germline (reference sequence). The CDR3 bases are TGTGCCAGCAGCTCCCAGGTGATGGGCGCAGATACGCAGTATTTT. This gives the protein CASSSQVMGADTQYF.

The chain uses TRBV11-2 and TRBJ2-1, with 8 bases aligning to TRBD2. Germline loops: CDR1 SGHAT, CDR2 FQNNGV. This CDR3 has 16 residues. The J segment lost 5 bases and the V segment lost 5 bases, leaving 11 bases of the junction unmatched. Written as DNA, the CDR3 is TGTGCCAGCAGCCCCATCGGGGGGGAAAACCACAATGAGCAGTTCTTC. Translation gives CASSPIGGENHNEQFF.

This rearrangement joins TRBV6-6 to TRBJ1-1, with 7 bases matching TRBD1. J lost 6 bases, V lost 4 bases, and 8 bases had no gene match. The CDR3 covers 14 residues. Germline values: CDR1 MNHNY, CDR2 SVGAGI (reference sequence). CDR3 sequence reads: CASSSGRGPSEAFF. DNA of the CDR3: TGTGCCAGCAGTTCGGGGAGGGGGCCGTCTGAAGCTTTCTTT.

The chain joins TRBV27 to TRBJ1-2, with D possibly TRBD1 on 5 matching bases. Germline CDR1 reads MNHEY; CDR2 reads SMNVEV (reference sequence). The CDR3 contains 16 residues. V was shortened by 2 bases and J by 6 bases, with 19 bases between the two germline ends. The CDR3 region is CASSLTHQVGTDGYTF. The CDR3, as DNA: TGTGCCAGCAGTTTAACCCACCAAGTTGGGACGGATGGCTACACCTTC.

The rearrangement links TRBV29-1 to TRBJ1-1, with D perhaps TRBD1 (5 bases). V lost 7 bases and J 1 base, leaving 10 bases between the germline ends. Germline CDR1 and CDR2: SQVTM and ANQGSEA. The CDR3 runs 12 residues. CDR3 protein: CSAGSRNTEAFF. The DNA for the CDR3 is TGCAGCGCAGGGAGTCGGAACACTGAAGCTTTCTTT.

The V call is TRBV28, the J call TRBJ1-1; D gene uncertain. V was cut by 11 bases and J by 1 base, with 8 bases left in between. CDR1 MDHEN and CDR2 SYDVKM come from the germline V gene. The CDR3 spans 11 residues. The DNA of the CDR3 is TGTGCCTTGTACGGGAACACTGAAGCTTTCTTT. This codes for CALYGNTEAFF. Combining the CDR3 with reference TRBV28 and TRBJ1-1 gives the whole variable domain DVKVTQSSRYLVKRTGEKVFLECVQDMDHENMFWYRQDPGLGLRLIYFSYDVKMKEKGDIPEGYSVSREKKERFSLILESASTNQTSMYLCALYGNTEAFFGQGTRLTVV.

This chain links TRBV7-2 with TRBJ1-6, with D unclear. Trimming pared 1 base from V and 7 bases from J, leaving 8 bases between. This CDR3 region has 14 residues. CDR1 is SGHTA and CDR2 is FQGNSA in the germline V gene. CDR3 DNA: TGTGCCAGCAGCTTAGACTCTAAGAATTCACCCCTCCACTTT. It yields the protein CASSLDSKNSPLHF.

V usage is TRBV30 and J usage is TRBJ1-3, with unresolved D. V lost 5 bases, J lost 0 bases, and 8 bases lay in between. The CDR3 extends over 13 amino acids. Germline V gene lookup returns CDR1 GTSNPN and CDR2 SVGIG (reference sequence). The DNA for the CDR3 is TGTGCCTGGGGTCGGGACTCTGGAAACACCATATATTTT. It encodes CAWGRDSGNTIYF. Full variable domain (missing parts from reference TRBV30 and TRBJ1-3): SQTIHQWPATLVQPVGSPLSLECTVEGTSNPNLYWYRQAAGRGLQLLFYSVGIGQISSEVPQNLSASRPQDRQFILSSKKLLLSDSGFYLCAWGRDSGNTIYFGEGSWLTVV.

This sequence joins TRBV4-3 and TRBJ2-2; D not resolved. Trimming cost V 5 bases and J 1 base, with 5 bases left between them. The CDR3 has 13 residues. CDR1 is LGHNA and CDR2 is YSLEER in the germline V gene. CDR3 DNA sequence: TGCGCCAGCAGCGGAGAGAACACCGGGGAGCTGTTTTTT. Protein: CASSGENTGELFF.

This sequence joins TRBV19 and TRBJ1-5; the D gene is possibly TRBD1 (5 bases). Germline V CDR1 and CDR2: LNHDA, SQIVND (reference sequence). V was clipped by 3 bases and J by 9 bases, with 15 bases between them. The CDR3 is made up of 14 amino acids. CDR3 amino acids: CASSIDSAGRPQHF. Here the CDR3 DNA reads TGTGCCAGTAGTATTGACAGTGCGGGACGGCCCCAGCATTTT.

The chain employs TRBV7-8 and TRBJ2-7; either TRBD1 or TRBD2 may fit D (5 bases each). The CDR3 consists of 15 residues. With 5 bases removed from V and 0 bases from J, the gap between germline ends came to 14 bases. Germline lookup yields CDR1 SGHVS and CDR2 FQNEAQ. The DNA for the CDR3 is TGTGCCAGCAGCCAGCGGACGGACACCTCCTACGAGCAGTACTTC. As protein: CASSQRTDTSYEQYF.

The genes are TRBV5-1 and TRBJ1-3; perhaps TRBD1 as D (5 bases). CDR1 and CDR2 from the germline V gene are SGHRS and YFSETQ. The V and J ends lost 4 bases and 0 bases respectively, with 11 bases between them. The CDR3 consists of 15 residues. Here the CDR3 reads CASSPGGGSGNTIYF. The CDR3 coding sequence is TGCGCCAGCAGCCCGGGGGGGGGCTCTGGAAACACCATATATTTT. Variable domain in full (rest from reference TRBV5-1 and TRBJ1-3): KAGVTQTPRYLIKTRGQQVTLSCSPISGHRSVSWYQQTPGQGLQFLFEYFSETQRNKGNFPGRFSGRQFSNSRSEMNVSTLELGDSALYLCASSPGGGSGNTIYFGEGSWLTVV.

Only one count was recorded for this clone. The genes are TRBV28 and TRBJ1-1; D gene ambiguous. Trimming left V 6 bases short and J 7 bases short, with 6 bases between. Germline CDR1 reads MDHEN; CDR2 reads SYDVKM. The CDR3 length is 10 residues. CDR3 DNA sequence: TGTGCCAGCAGCCGGGGTGAAGCTTTCTTT. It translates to CASSRGEAFF.

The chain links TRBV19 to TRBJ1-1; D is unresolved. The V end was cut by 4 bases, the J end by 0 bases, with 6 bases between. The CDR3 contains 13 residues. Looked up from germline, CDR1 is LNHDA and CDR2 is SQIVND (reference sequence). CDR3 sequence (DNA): TGTGCCAGTAGTAATCAGCTGAACACTGAAGCTTTCTTT. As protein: CASSNQLNTEAFF.

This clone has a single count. The CDR3: CASSSGTAGADTQYF. CDR3 DNA sequence: TGTGCCAGTAGTTCCGGGACGGCAGGGGCAGATACGCAGTATTTT. J is TRBJ2-3 and V is TRBV19; TRBD1 might be the D (6 bases). Germline V gene lookup returns CDR1 LNHDA and CDR2 SQIVND (reference sequence). The V end lost 5 bases, the J end lost 4 bases, and 16 bases lay between the germline ends. This CDR3 has 15 residues.

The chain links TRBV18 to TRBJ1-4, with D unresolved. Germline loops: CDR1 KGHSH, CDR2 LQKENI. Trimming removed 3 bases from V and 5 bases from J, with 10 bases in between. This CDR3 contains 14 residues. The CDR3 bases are TGTGCCAGCTCACCCAGGTTAACAAATGAAAAACTGTTTTTT. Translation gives CASSPRLTNEKLFF. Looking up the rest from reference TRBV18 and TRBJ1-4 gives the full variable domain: NAGVMQNPRHLVRRRGQEARLRCSPMKGHSHVYWYRQLPEEGLKFMVYLQKENIIDESGMPKERFSAEFPKEGPSILRIQQVVRGDSAAYFCASSPRLTNEKLFFGSGTQLSVL.

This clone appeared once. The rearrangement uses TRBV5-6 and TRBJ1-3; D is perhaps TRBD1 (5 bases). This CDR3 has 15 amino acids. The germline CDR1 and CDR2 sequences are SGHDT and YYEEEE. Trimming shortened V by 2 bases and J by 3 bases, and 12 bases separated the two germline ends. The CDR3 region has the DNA TGTGCCAGCAGCTTAGGGACCGTGAGTGGAAACACCATATATTTT. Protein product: CASSLGTVSGNTIYF.

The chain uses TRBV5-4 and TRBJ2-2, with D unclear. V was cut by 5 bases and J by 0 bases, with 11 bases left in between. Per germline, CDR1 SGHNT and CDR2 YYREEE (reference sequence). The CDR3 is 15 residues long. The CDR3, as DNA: TGTGCCAGCAGAAATTTACAAGCGAACACCGGGGAGCTGTTTTTT. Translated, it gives CASRNLQANTGELFF.

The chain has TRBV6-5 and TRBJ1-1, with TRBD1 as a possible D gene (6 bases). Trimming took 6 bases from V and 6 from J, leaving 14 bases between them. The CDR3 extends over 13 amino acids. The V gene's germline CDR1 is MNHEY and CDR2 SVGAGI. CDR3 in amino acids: CASRVAGGSEAFF. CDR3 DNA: TGTGCCAGCAGAGTAGCGGGGGGCTCTGAAGCTTTCTTT.

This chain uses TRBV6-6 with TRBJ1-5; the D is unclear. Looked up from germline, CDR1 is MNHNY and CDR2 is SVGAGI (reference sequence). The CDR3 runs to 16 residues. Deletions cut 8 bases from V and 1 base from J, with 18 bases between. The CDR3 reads CASSLQGRGSNQPQHF. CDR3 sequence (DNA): TGTGCCAGCTCTTTACAAGGGCGGGGAAGCAATCAGCCCCAGCATTTT.

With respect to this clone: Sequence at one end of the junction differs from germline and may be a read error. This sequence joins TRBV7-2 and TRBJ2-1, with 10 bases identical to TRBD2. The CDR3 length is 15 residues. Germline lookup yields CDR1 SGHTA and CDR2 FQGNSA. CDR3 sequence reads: CASSLGGLAGGPVLF. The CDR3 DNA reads TGTGCCAGCAGCTTAGGAGGGTTAGCGGGGGGCCCAGTCCTCTTC.

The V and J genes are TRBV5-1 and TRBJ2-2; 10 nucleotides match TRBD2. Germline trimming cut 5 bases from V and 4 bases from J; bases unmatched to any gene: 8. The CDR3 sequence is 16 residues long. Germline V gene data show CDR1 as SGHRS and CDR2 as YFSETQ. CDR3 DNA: TGCGCCAGCAGTCCGGCTAGCGGGGGATTCACCGGGGAGCTGTTTTTT. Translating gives CASSPASGGFTGELFF.

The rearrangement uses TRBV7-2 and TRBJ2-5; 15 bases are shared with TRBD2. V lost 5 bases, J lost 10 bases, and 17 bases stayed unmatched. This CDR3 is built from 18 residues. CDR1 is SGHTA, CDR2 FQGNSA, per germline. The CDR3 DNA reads TGTGCCAGCAGCAGGACTAGCGGGGGGGGCCGGACCGTGAGGAGCCAGTACTTC. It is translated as CASSRTSGGGRTVRSQYF. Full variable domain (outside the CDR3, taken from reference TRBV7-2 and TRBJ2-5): GAGVSQSPSNKVTEKGKDVELRCDPISGHTALYWYRQSLGQGLEFLIYFQGNSAPDKSGLPSDRFSAERTGGSVSTLTIQRTQQEDSAVYLCASSRTSGGGRTVRSQYFGPGTRLLVL.

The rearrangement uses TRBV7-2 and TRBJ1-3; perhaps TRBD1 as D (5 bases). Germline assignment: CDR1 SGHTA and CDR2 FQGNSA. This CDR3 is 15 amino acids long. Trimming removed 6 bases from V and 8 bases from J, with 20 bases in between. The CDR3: CASRSGFRGPDTIYF. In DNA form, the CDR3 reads TGTGCCAGCAGATCCGGCTTCCGGGGACCCGACACCATATATTTT.

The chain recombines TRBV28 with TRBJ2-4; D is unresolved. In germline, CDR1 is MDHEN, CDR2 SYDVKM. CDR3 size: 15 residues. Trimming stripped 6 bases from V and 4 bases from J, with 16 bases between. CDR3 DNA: TGTGCCAGCAGCTCCCCCGCTGGGATAAAAAACATTCAGTACTTC. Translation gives CASSSPAGIKNIQYF.

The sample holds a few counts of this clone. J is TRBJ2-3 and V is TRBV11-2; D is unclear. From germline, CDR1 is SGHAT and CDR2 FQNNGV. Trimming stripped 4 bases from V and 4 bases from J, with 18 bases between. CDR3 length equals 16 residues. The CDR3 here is CASSSPKGGRADTQYF. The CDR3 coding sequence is TGTGCCAGCAGCTCGCCCAAGGGCGGACGGGCAGATACGCAGTATTTT.